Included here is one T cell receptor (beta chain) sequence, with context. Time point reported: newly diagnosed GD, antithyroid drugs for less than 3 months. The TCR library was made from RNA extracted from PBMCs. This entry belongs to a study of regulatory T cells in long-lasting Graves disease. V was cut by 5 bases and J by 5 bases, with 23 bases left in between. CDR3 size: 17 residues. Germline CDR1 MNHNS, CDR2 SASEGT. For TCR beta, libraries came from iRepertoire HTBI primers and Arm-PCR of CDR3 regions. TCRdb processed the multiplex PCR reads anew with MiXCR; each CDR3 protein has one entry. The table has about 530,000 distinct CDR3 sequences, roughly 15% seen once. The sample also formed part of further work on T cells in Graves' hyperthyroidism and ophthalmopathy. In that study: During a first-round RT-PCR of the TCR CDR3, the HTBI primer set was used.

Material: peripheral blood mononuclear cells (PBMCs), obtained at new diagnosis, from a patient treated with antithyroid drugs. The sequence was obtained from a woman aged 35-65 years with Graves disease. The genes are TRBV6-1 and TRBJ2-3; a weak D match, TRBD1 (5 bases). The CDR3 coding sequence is TGTGCCAGCAGTCCCCTCACCGGTAGGGGCCTTGGAGATACGCAGTATTTT. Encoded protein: CASSPLTGRGLGDTQYF.